The present entry profiles one TCR beta chain with its context. Other DNA sequences of this sample code for an identical CDR3. This record belongs to a study of blood T cell repertoires in COVID-19. Overall study: The United States, Italy and Spain were the sources of the acute and convalescent COVID-19 samples. T cells, B-cell-depleted T cells, or PBMCs supplied cDNA or gDNA.

This CDR3 region has 13 residues. V was clipped by 7 bases and J by 0 bases; unmatched bases: 5. Germline loops: CDR1 SQVTM, CDR2 ANQGSEA. As originally analysed: Amplification from reference gene primers served as the basis for estimated nucleated cell counts. Sequenced by immunoSEQ multiplex PCR; TCRdb stores in-frame clones only, minus some. V and J calls plus clone size are reproduced from that table; the DNA served to infer D and trimming. Of around 150,000 clones listed, 84% were seen once; the top ten hold around 19%. This TCR came from a woman of 80 years or more with acute or convalescent COVID-19. Sequencing was carried out using peripheral blood. The chain has TRBV29-1 and TRBJ1-1, with 7 bases aligning to TRBD1. For the CDR3, the DNA is TGCAGCGCCCGACAGGGCTTGAACACTGAAGCTTTCTTT. It codes for CSARQGLNTEAFF.